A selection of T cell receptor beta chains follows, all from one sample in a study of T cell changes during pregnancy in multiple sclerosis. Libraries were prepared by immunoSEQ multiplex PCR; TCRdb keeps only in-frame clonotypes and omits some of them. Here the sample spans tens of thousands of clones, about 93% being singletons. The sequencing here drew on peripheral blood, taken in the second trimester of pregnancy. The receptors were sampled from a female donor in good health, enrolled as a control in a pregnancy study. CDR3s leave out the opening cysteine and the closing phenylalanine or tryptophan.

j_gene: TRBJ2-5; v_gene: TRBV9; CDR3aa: ASSVSGTGVPETQY
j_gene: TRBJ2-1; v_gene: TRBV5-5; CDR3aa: ASSVLTGTGAYNEQF
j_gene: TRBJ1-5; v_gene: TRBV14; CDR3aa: ASSKTGYNQPQH
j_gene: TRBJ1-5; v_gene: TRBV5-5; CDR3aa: ARTPTGFGQPQH
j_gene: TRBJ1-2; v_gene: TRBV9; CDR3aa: ASTLPGALYGYT
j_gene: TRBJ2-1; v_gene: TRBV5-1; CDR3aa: ASSPDRGGNNEQF
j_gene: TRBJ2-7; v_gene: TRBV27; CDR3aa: ASSLVSTGGREQY
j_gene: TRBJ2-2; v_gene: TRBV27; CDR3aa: ASSTLIRGITGELF
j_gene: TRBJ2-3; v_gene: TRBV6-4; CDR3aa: ASSRLAGGVTDTQY
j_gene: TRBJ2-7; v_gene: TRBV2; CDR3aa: ASSAQGSEGSYEQY
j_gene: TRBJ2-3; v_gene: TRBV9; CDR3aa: ASSPGTSDADTQY
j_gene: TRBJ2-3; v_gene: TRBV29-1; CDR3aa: SVWLAGVDTQY
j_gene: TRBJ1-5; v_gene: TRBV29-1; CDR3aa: SVRAGLSQPQH
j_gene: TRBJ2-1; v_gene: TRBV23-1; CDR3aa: ASSQQRRGPKF
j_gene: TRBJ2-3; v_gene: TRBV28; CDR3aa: ASSLRGYTDTQY
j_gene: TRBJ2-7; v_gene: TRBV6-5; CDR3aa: ASRTGQSYEQY
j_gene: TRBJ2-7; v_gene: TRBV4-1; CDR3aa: ASSQAPTGGSSYEQY
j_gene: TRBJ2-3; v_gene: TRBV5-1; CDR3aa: ASSLDRATDTQY
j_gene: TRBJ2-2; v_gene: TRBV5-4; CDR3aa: ASSPHRGPDGELF
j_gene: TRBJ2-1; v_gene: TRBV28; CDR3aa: ASTPSPVSSALRGQF
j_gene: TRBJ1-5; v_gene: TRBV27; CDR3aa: ASSLTQKQPQH
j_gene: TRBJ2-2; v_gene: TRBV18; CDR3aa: ASSPGLASTGELF
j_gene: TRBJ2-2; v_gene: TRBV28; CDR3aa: ASSLMGRGRTGELF
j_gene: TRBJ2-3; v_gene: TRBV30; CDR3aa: AWSLAGGGTDTQY
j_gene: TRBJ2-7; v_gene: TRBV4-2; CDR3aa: ASSPASSYEQY
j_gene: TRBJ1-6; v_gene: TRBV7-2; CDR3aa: ASSPSTGGGNSPLH
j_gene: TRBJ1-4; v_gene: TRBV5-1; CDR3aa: ASRLDSWSEKLF
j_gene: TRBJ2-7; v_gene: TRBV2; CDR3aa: ASSERLGNEQY
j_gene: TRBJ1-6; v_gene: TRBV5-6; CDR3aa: ASNIRTGRDNSPLH
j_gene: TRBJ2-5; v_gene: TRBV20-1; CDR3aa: SGGQETYQY
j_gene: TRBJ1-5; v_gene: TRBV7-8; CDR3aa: ASSLTENQPQH
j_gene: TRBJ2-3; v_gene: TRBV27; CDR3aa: ASRDFPGQKTSLAASTDTQY
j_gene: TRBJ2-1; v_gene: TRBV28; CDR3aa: ASSAALGQAYNEQF
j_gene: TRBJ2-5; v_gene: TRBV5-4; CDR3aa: ASSPRDRGRGETQY
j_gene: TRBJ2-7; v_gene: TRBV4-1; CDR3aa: ASSQGRLGSSYEQY
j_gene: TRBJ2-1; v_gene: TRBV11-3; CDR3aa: ASSRGLVGSNEQF
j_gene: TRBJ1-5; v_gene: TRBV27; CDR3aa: ASRRVGSNQPQH
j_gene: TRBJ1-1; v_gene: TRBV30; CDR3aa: AWRGNTEAF
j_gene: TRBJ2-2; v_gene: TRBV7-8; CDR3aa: ASRDRGPTGELF
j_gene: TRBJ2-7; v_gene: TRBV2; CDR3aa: ASSERGFGAYEQY